The entry below gives a single T cell receptor beta chain sequence along with its context. The antigen remains unidentified. This entry comes from a study of shared clonotypes between healthy human individuals. Whole-study context: Aged between 18 and 49, the donors were two women and three men.

The CDR3 covers 13 residues. Germline CDR1 is SEHNR and CDR2 is FQNEAQ (reference sequence). V was cut by 5 bases and J by 2 bases, with 10 bases left in between. Study-wide findings and caveats: Unshared clonotypes carried lower generation probabilities than those common to all four donors.

Naive CD8 isolation took CD45RO-negative cells positively selected for CCR7 and excluded terminally differentiated effector memory CD45RA+ cells. The authors split each subset's genomic DNA evenly across several immunoSEQ plates. Method: immunoSEQ multiplex PCR; TCRdb's copy keeps in-frame clones and lacks some. In the table there are some 2.1 million clones, less than 95% of which are singletons. This TCR was recovered from a young man in good health. The chain has TRBV7-9 and TRBJ2-7; D gene unclear. The specimen was naive CD8+ T cells sorted from blood. The CDR3 spells CASSADPTYEQYF. The CDR3 region has the DNA TGTGCCAGCAGCGCTGACCCAACCTACGAGCAGTACTTC.